Listed below are T cell receptor beta chains from one sample, sequenced in a study of T-cell reconstitution after alpha-beta-depleted transplantation in children. MiXCR, run by TCRdb on the PCR reads, gives a single entry per CDR3 protein. There are 300,000 to 400,000 distinct CDR3 sequences in the sample; around 16% occur only once, and about 41% lies in the top ten. Sequenced here: PBMCs, mostly from graft donor cells, sampled 360 days after TCRalphabeta/CD19-depleted stem cell transplant. Receptors originate from a male patient under 10 years old who had a stem cell transplant for acute lymphoblastic leukemia, so the T cells may come from the graft donor. Both conserved end residues are part of each CDR3. D genes are given only for firm matches. Size tells how often a clone was seen (once, few, many) or the class of an expanded clone, and some rows leave it out.

cdr3_aa cdr3_nt d_call clone_size j_call v_call
CVTGANVLTF TGTGTCACTGGGGCCAACGTCCTGACTTTC . . TRBJ2-6 TRBV28
CAINKAPAGAHNEQFF TGTGCCATCAACAAGGCACCAGCGGGAGCACACAATGAGCAGTTCTTC TRBD2 . TRBJ2-1 TRBV10-3
CSARARIAGANVLTF TGCAGTGCTAGAGCCCGTATTGCTGGGGCCAACGTCCTGACTTTC . . TRBJ2-6 TRBV20-1
CASSSTDTVSPLHF TGTGCCAGCAGCTCCACAGATACTGTTTCACCCCTCCACTTT . few TRBJ1-6 TRBV7-9
CASSQGQLDQPQHF TGCGCCAGCAGCCAAGGACAGCTGGATCAGCCCCAGCATTTT . few TRBJ1-5 TRBV4-1
CASSLGSSGGTQYF TGTGCCAGCAGCTTAGGGTCTTCCGGAGGGACCCAGTACTTC . . TRBJ2-5 TRBV7-9
CASSFPKGTGRQTGELFF TGTGCCAGCAGCTTTCCGAAAGGGACAGGGAGGCAGACCGGGGAGCTGTTTTTT TRBD1 few TRBJ2-2 TRBV11-1
CASSLSVLVSYNEQFF TGTGCCAGCAGCTTGTCGGTCCTGGTTTCCTACAATGAGCAGTTCTTC . many TRBJ2-1 TRBV5-4
CSVRTGNSEAFF TGCAGCGTCCGGACAGGGAACTCTGAAGCTTTCTTT TRBD1 . TRBJ1-1 TRBV29-1
CATLLGGVGQETQYF TGTGCCACCCTCCTCGGGGGAGTGGGGCAAGAGACCCAGTACTTC . few TRBJ2-5 TRBV15
CASSYSSGAAANEQFF TGTGCCAGCAGCTATTCTAGCGGGGCGGCGGCGAATGAGCAGTTCTTC TRBD2 few TRBJ2-1 TRBV7-9
CSVVRGASGRVRQYF TGCAGCGTTGTTAGGGGCGCTAGCGGGAGGGTAAGGCAGTACTTC TRBD2 many TRBJ2-7 TRBV29-1
CSVEGLAGGLLYNEQFF TGCAGCGTTGAGGGACTAGCGGGAGGTTTGCTTTACAATGAGCAGTTCTTC TRBD2 many TRBJ2-1 TRBV29-1
CASSLQHNEQFF TGTGCCAGCAGTCTCCAGCACAATGAGCAGTTCTTC . . TRBJ2-1 TRBV12-3/TRBV12-4
CASSLRGGRAEEQYF TGTGCCAGCAGTTTGAGGGGGGGCCGGGCAGAAGAGCAGTACTTC . few TRBJ2-7 TRBV28
CASSFFYSSYEQYF TGTGCCAGCAGTTTTTTCTATAGCTCCTACGAGCAGTACTTC . . TRBJ2-7 TRBV27
CASSIVTNNEQFF TGTGCCAGTAGTATAGTGACTAACAATGAGCAGTTCTTC . . TRBJ2-1 TRBV19
CASSSIAGGPPRAQYF TGTGCCAGCAGCTCCATAGCGGGAGGGCCGCCTAGGGCCCAGTACTTC TRBD2 few TRBJ2-5 TRBV7-6
CASSPQGLAGGPRTYNEQFF TGTGCCAGCAGTCCTCAGGGACTAGCGGGAGGGCCCCGAACCTACAATGAGCAGTTCTTC TRBD2 many TRBJ2-1 TRBV12-3/TRBV12-4
CASGWTSGYEQYF TGCGCCAGCGGGTGGACTAGCGGTTACGAGCAGTACTTC TRBD2 . TRBJ2-7 TRBV5-1
CASSLGWELTDTQYF TGTGCCAGCAGCTTAGGTTGGGAGCTCACAGATACGCAGTATTTT . . TRBJ2-3 TRBV7-9
CASSFYRGLEQFF TGTGCCAGCAGTTTCTACAGGGGTCTTGAGCAGTTCTTC TRBD1 many TRBJ2-1 TRBV12-3/TRBV12-4
CSALDSPGELFF TGCAGCGCCTTGGACAGTCCCGGGGAGCTGTTTTTT . few TRBJ2-2 TRBV29-1
CASVIRQGSYNEQFF TGTGCCAGCGTCATCCGACAGGGATCTTACAATGAGCAGTTCTTC TRBD1 . TRBJ2-1 TRBV12-3/TRBV12-4